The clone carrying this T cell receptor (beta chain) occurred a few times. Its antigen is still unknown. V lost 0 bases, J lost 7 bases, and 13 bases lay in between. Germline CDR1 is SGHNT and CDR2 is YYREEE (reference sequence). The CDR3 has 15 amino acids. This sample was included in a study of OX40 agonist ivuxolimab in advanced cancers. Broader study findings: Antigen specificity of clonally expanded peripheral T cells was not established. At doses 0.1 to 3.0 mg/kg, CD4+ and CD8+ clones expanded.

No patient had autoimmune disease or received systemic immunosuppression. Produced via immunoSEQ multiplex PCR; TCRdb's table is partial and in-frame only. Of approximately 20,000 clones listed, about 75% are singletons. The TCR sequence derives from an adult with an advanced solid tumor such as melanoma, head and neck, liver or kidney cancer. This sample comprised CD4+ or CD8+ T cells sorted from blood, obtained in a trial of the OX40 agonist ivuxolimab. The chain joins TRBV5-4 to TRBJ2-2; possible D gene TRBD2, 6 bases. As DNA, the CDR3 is TGTGCCAGCAGCTTGGGGACTACCGGAGGCGGGGAGCTGTTTTTT. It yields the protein CASSLGTTGGGELFF.